Sequencing of this T cell receptor beta chain was carried out in a study of OX40 agonist ivuxolimab in advanced cancers. Clones were sequenced by immunoSEQ multiplex PCR, and TCRdb holds only the in-frame ones, with some missing. The sample carries some 38,000 clones, about 89% recorded once. CDR1 SGHNT and CDR2 YYREEE come from the germline V gene (reference sequence). Trimming cost V 1 base and J 4 bases; bases outside gene matches: 6. CDR3 size: 15 residues. The material was CD4+ or CD8+ T cells sorted from blood, obtained in a trial of the OX40 agonist ivuxolimab. The rearrangement links TRBV5-4 to TRBJ2-5; the match to TRBD1 covers 8 bases. The receptor comes from an adult with an advanced solid tumor such as melanoma, head and neck, liver or kidney cancer. Here the CDR3 DNA reads TGTGCCAGCAGCTTGACCGGGACAGGCACAGAGACCCAGTACTTC. It translates to CASSLTGTGTETQYF.